This is a list of T cell receptor beta chains from one sample in a study of vaccination and CD4 T cells after COVID-19. TCRdb re-called the PCR reads through MiXCR, storing one row per CDR3 protein. The sample gives about 15,000 distinct CDR3 sequences, 69% of which show up once; 1.1% is in the top ten. This material consisted of CD4+ T cells from blood, taken after SARS-CoV-2 vaccination. The receptors originated from a human donor who had recovered from COVID-19. Both conserved end residues are part of each CDR3. A D gene is named only where the DNA matches it firmly. Some rows have no size entry. The others give once, few or many, or a class for an expanded clone.

TRBD1,TRBV7-2,few,TRBJ1-1,TGTGCCAGCAGCTTAGTAGGGGGCGCTGTCACTGAAGCTTTCTTT,CASSLVGGAVTEAFF
NA,TRBV20-1,NA,TRBJ2-7,TGCAGTGCTAGAGAAAACCGGGACTACGAGCAGTACTTC,CSARENRDYEQYF
TRBD2,TRBV2,NA,TRBJ2-5,TGTGCCAGCAGCGCAAGCGGGGACGGGACCCAGTACTTC,CASSASGDGTQYF
TRBD1,TRBV7-3,few,TRBJ1-2,TGTGCCAGCAGCGGTAGACAGGGTGGCTACACCTTC,CASSGRQGGYTF
NA,TRBV24-1,once,TRBJ2-2,TGTGCCACCAGTGATCCAAACGTCGTCACCGGGGAGCTGTTTTTT,CATSDPNVVTGELFF
TRBD2,TRBV2,NA,TRBJ2-3,TGTGCCAGCAGTGAGCGCGCCGGGGGGGGCACAGATACGCAGTATTTT,CASSERAGGGTDTQYF
TRBD2,TRBV7-3,NA,TRBJ2-1,TGTGCCAGCAGCTTATTGACGGGAGGGCACAATGAGCAGTTCTTC,CASSLLTGGHNEQFF
NA,TRBV2,NA,TRBJ2-7,TGTGCCAGCAGTGATAGGGACTACGAGCAGTACTTC,CASSDRDYEQYF
TRBD2,TRBV20-1,NA,TRBJ2-2,TGCAGTGCTAGTCTAGCGGGAATGGCCGGGGAGCTGTTTTTT,CSASLAGMAGELFF
NA,TRBV2,NA,TRBJ1-6,TGTGCCAGCAGTAAGACGGGAGGAGATAATTCACCCCTCCACTTT,CASSKTGGDNSPLHF
TRBD1,TRBV30,NA,TRBJ1-5,TGTGCCTGGGGAAAGGGACAGGGGGCCGGTCAGCCCCAGCATTTT,CAWGKGQGAGQPQHF
NA,TRBV5-1,NA,TRBJ2-5,TGCGCCAGCAGTCTCCGCTCCTTCCGAGAGACCCAGTACTTC,CASSLRSFRETQYF
NA,TRBV15,few,TRBJ1-2,TGTGCCACCAGCAGAGATAGCAAGTTTGGCTACACCTTC,CATSRDSKFGYTF
TRBD1,TRBV5-1,few,TRBJ1-2,TGCGCCAGCAGCTTGGGACAGGGGATTAACTATGGCTACACCTTC,CASSLGQGINYGYTF
NA,TRBV20-1,once,TRBJ1-1,TGCAGTGCCCCCGCCCTTGGGGCCGGTGAAGCTTTCTTT,CSAPALGAGEAFF
TRBD2,TRBV5-4,once,TRBJ2-2,TGTGCCAGCAGCTTATTAGCGGGAGGACGCACCGGGGAGCTGTTTTTT,CASSLLAGGRTGELFF
TRBD2,TRBV27,once,TRBJ2-3,TGTGCCAGCAGCCCCCAGGGCTACGGGAGGGCTGGCACAGATACGCAGTATTTT,CASSPQGYGRAGTDTQYF
NA,TRBV7-2,NA,TRBJ2-7,TGTGCCAGCAGTTATCGGACTCCCCAAGGCGAGCAGTACTTC,CASSYRTPQGEQYF
NA,TRBV20-1,once,TRBJ2-2,TGCAGTGCTAGAAGAGCGGTACCTTATACCGGGGAGCTGTTTTTT,CSARRAVPYTGELFF
TRBD1,TRBV20-1,NA,TRBJ2-3,TGCAGTGCCCCCCTCAGGGGACAGCACACAGATACGCAGTATTTT,CSAPLRGQHTDTQYF
NA,TRBV6-1,once,TRBJ1-1,TGTGCCAGCAGGATGACAGCAGCTGAAGCTTTCTTT,CASRMTAAEAFF
NA,TRBV7-6,NA,TRBJ2-1,TGTGCCAGCAGCCGGGCCGGGGTCTCCAGGGATTATAATGAGCAGTTCTTC,CASSRAGVSRDYNEQFF
NA,TRBV6-1,NA,TRBJ1-5,TGTGCCAGCAGCTCCCGTGTTGATCAGCCCCAGCATTTT,CASSSRVDQPQHF
NA,TRBV7-2,NA,TRBJ2-4,TGTGCCAGCAGCCCTAACGTGGGAGCAAACATTCAGTACTTC,CASSPNVGANIQYF
NA,TRBV20-1,NA,TRBJ2-1,TGCAGTGCTAGAGACGACATGAGCGGGCGGAAAAATGAGCAGTTCTTC,CSARDDMSGRKNEQFF
TRBD2,TRBV6-5,NA,TRBJ2-1,TGTGCCAGCAGTTCTGTAGCGGGAACTTTCAATGAGCAGTTCTTC,CASSSVAGTFNEQFF
TRBD1,TRBV7-9,NA,TRBJ2-2,TGTGCCAGCAGCCAACTCGGGACAGCTGCCGGGGAGCTGTTTTTT,CASSQLGTAAGELFF
NA,TRBV6-1,NA,TRBJ2-5,TGTGCCAGCCGCTTGCGACTAGAGACCCAGTACTTC,CASRLRLETQYF
NA,TRBV30,NA,TRBJ2-7,TGTGCCTGGATCAAACTTCCCTTCAAGACGGGGGTCCGCGAGCAGTACTTC,CAWIKLPFKTGVREQYF
NA,TRBV6-4,NA,TRBJ2-7,TGTGCCAGCGAAGAAGTGCAGGGCACTTTGCGGGTGCCCCACCTTGCCAGACAAACCTACGAGCAGTACTTC,CASEEVQGTLRVPHLARQTYEQYF
TRBD1,TRBV2,NA,TRBJ1-1,TGTGCCAGCAGTCGGACAGGGATTGAAGCTTTCTTT,CASSRTGIEAFF
TRBD1,TRBV27,NA,TRBJ1-2,TGTGCCAGCAGTAGAAGGGGGCTCTACCTTAACTATGGCTACACCTTC,CASSRRGLYLNYGYTF
NA,TRBV5-1,NA,TRBJ2-5,TGCGCCAGCAGCCGAACAGACAGGCTCCAAGAGACCCAGTACTTC,CASSRTDRLQETQYF
TRBD1,TRBV15,NA,TRBJ2-7,TGTGCCACCAGCAGGGCCGGACAGGGGAGCTCCTACGAGCAGTACTTC,CATSRAGQGSSYEQYF
NA,TRBV10-3,few,TRBJ2-3,TGTGCCATCAGTGAGTTTAAGGGGGCAGATACGCAGTATTTT,CAISEFKGADTQYF
NA,TRBV2,NA,TRBJ2-5,TGTGCCAGCACGGGGAGAGAGACCCAGTACTTC,CASTGRETQYF
NA,TRBV9,NA,TRBJ1-2,TGTGCCAGCGCCTCAGGCGGGGTGGGTGGCTACACCTTC,CASASGGVGGYTF
TRBD1,TRBV19,few,TRBJ1-5,TGTGCCAGTAGGGGACAGGGTCATCAGCCCCAGCATTTT,CASRGQGHQPQHF
TRBD1,TRBV29-1,NA,TRBJ1-2,TGCAGCGTTGATGAGACAGGGGACCACTATGGCTACACCTTC,CSVDETGDHYGYTF
NA,TRBV10-3,NA,TRBJ2-7,TGTGCCATCAGTGATTCTAGGGCCCCAAGCGAGCAGTACTTC,CAISDSRAPSEQYF
NA,TRBV10-2,NA,TRBJ2-3,TGCGCCAGCAGACACACAGATACGCAGTATTTT,CASRHTDTQYF
NA,TRBV6-1,NA,TRBJ1-2,TGTGCCAGCAGTGAATCCCAGCTGGGCTATGGCTACACCTTC,CASSESQLGYGYTF
NA,TRBV6-2/TRBV6-3,NA,TRBJ1-5,TGTGCCAGCGGGGACCCGGGACAAGGACATCAGCCCCAGCATTTT,CASGDPGQGHQPQHF
NA,TRBV12-3/TRBV12-4,NA,TRBJ2-7,TGTGCCAGCAGTCCCCTCGGCAGGGAATCCTTCGAGCAGTACTTC,CASSPLGRESFEQYF
TRBD1,TRBV27,NA,TRBJ1-6,TGTGCCAGCAGTTTTTCCTACAGGGGCCGAAATTCACCCCTCCACTTT,CASSFSYRGRNSPLHF
NA,TRBV15,few,TRBJ1-2,TGTGCCACCAGCAGAGATTTAGGAGGGGATGGCTACACCTTC,CATSRDLGGDGYTF
TRBD1,TRBV7-9,NA,TRBJ2-5,TGTGCCAGCGCCCCAGGGGGACAGCAAGAGACCCAGTACTTC,CASAPGGQQETQYF
NA,TRBV27,NA,TRBJ1-2,TGTGCCAGCAGTTCTCGATCGGGACGGAACTATGGCTACACCTTC,CASSSRSGRNYGYTF
NA,TRBV5-1,NA,TRBJ2-3,TGCGCCAGCATGGTCGGAGGCGGGACAGATACGCAGTATTTT,CASMVGGGTDTQYF
NA,TRBV5-1,NA,TRBJ2-7,TGCGCCAGCAGCTTGCTAGCAGGGGCCCCCAGCGAGCAGTACTTC,CASSLLAGAPSEQYF
NA,TRBV6-2/TRBV6-3,once,TRBJ2-5,TGTGCCAGCAGCCCTCACCAACAGGGAAGGGAGACCCAGTACTTC,CASSPHQQGRETQYF
TRBD2,TRBV5-4,NA,TRBJ2-5,TGTGCCAGCAGCTGGACTAGTGGCGAGACCCAGTACTTC,CASSWTSGETQYF
TRBD1,TRBV7-2,NA,TRBJ2-2,TGTGCCAGCAGCCGGACAGGGCGAAACACCGGGGAGCTGTTTTTT,CASSRTGRNTGELFF